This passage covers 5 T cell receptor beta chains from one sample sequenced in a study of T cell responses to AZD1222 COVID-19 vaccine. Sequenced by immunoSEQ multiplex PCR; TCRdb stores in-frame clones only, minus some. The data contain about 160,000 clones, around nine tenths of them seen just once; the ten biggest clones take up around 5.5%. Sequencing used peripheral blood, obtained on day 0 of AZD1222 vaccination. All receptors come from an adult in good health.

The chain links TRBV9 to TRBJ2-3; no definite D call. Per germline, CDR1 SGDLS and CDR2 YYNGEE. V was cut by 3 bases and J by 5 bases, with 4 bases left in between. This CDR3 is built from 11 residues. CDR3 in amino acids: CASSARDTQYF. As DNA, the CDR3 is TGTGCCAGCAGCGCTCGAGATACGCAGTATTTT.

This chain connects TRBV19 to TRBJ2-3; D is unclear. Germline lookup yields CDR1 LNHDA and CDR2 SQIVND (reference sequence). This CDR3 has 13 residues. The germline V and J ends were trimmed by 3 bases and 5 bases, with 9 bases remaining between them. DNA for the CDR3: TGTGCCAGTAGTATCGGCTTCAAAGATACGCAGTATTTT. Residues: CASSIGFKDTQYF.

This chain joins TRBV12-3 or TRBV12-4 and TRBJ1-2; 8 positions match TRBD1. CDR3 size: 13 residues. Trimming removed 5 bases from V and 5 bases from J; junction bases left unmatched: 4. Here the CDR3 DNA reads TGTGCCAGCAGTCGGGACAGGATTTATGGCTACACCTTC. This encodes CASSRDRIYGYTF.

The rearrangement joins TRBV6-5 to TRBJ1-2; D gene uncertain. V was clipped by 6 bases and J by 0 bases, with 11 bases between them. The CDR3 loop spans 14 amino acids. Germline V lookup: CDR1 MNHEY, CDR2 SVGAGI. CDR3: CASRRAGSNYGYTF. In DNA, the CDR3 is TGTGCCAGCAGGCGCGCGGGATCTAACTATGGCTACACCTTC.

CDR3 in DNA: TGTGCCAGCAGCGGGACAGGGTTACCTAGCACAGATACGCAGTATTTT. It codes for CASSGTGLPSTDTQYF. This chain links TRBV7-9 with TRBJ2-3; 9 bases align to TRBD1. The junction had 6 bases not matched to a gene; V was cut back by 5 bases and J by 0 bases. In germline, CDR1 is SEHNR, CDR2 FQNEAQ (reference sequence). This CDR3 has 16 residues. The whole variable domain, filled in from reference TRBV7-9 and TRBJ2-3, reads DTGVSQNPRHKITKRGQNVTFRCDPISEHNRLYWYRQTLGQGPEFLTYFQNEAQLEKSRLLSDRFSAERPKGSFSTLEIQRTEQGDSAMYLCASSGTGLPSTDTQYFGPGTRLTVL.